This T cell receptor (beta chain) was recorded in a study of OX40 agonist ivuxolimab in advanced cancers. Study-level information: Patients were dosed with the agonistic anti-OX40 (CD134) antibody ivuxolimab. The eligibility criteria allowed prior anti-PD-1, anti-PD-L1 or anti-CTLA-4 therapy, and about 40% had some. General study findings and limits: Nonresponders included some who also had low normalized T-cell clonal expansion.

The CDR3 has 15 residues. CDR1 LGHNA and CDR2 YSLEER come from the germline V gene. V shed 3 bases, J shed 4 bases, and the junction held 7 bases outside the gene matches. About this clone itself: Its antigen is as yet unknown.

Using immunoSEQ multiplex PCR, the repertoire was profiled, and TCRdb retains in-frame clones only, with some absent. This sample has nearly 60,000 clones, with about 87% found just once. This chain connects TRBV4-3 to TRBJ2-3, with 7 bases aligning to TRBD1. This receptor was taken from an adult with an advanced solid tumor such as melanoma, head and neck, liver or kidney cancer. The sample consisted of CD4+ or CD8+ T cells sorted from blood, taken in a trial of the OX40 agonist ivuxolimab. Here the CDR3 reads CASSQRQGTADTQYF. The CDR3 bases are TGCGCCAGCAGCCAGAGACAGGGAACCGCAGATACGCAGTATTTT.